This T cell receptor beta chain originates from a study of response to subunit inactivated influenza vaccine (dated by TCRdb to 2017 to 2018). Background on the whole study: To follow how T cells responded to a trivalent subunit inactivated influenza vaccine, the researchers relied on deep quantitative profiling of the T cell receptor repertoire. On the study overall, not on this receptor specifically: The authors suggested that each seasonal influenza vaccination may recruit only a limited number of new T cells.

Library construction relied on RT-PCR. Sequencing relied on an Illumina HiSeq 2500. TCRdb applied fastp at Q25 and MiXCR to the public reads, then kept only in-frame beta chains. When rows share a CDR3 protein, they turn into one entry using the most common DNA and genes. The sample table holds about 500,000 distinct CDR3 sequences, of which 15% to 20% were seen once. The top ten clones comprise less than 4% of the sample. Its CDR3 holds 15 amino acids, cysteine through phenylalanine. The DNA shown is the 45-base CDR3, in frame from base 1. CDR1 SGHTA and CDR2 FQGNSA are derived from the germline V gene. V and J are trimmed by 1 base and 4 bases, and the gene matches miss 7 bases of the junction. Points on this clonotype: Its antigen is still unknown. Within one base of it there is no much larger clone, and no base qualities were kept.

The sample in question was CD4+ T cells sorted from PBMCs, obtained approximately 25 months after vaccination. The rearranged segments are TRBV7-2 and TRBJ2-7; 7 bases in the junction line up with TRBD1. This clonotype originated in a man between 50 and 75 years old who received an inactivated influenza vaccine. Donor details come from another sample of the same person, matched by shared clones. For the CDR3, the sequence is CASSLDQTGWYEQYF. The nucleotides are TGTGCCAGCAGCTTAGACCAGACAGGGTGGTACGAGCAGTACTTC.